This T cell receptor (beta chain) originates from a study of cytomegalovirus exposure and HLA in healthy donors. Germline assignment: CDR1 SEHNR and CDR2 FQNEAQ (reference sequence). The CDR3 is made up of 16 amino acids. The V segment lost 4 bases and the J segment 1 base; nucleotides outside the gene matches: 8. Whole-study findings and limits: Cytomegalovirus-associated status was assigned to around 160 TCR beta chains. Three CMV-associated chains were confirmed in vitro to be specific for CMV antigens. By HLA locus, TCR association rates varied in a later analysis, with DRB1 showing the most and HLA-C the fewest.

Primers: 60 Vbeta forward and 13 Jbeta reverse. Profiling relied on immunoSEQ multiplex PCR, and the TCRdb table lists in-frame clones only, not all of them. The data show approximately 180,000 clones, around 74% seen once. For this clone: The antigen is not known.

Material for sequencing was PBMCs. This clonotype was obtained from a male donor in good health and CMV-seronegative. This chain uses TRBV7-9 with TRBJ2-7; 9 bases match TRBD1. This chain's CDR3 is CASSYLRTGDSYEQYF. The CDR3 region has the DNA TGTGCCAGCAGCTACCTTCGGACAGGGGATTCCTACGAGCAGTACTTC.